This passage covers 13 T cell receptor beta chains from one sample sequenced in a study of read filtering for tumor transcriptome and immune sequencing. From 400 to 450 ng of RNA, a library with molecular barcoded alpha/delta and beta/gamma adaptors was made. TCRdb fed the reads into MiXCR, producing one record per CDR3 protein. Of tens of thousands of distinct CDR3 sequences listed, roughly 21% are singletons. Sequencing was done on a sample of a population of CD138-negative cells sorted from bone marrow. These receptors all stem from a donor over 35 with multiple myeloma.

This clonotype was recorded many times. The chain's CDR3 is CASRWGTGDGTQYF. The CDR3 coding sequence is TGCGCCAGCCGGTGGGGGACAGGGGATGGAACGCAGTATTTT. This chain connects TRBV5-1 to TRBJ2-3; 10 positions match TRBD1. The V segment lost 7 bases and the J segment 9 bases; nucleotides outside the gene matches: 11. Germline values: CDR1 SGHRS, CDR2 YFSETQ. The CDR3 sequence is 14 residues long.

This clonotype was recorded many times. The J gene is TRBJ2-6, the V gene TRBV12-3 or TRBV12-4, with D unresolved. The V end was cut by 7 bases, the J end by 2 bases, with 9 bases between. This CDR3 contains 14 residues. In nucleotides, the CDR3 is TGTGCCAGCAAACACTGGGCTGGGGCCAACGTCCTGACTTTC. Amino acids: CASKHWAGANVLTF.

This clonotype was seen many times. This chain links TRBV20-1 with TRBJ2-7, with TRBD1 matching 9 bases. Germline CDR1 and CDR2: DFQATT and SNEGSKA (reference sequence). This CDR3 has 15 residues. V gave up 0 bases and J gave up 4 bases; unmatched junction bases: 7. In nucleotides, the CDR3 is TGCAGTGCTAGAGATCAGGGACAGGGTTCGTACGAGCAGTACTTC. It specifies CSARDQGQGSYEQYF.

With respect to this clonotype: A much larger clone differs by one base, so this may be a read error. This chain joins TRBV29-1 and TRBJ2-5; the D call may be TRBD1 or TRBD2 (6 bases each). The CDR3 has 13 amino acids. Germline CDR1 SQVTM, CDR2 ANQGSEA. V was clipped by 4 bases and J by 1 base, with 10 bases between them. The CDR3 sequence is CSVAGASQETQYF. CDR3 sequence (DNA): TGCAGCGTTGCGGGGGCGAGCCAAGAGACCCAGTACTTC.

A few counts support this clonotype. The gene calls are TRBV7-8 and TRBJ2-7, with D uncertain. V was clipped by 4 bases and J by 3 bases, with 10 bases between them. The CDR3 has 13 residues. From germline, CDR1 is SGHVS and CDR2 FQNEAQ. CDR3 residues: CASSYVDNYEQYF. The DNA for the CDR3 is TGTGCCAGCAGCTACGTCGACAACTACGAGCAGTACTTC.

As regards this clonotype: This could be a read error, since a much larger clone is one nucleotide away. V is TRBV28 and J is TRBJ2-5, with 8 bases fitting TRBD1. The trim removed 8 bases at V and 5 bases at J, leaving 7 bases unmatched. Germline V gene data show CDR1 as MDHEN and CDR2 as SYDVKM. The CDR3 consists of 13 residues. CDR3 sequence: CASDRGLRETQYF. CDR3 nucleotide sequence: TGTGCCAGCGACAGGGGACTTAGGGAGACCCAGTACTTC. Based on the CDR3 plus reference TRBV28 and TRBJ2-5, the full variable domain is DVKVTQSSRYLVKRTGEKVFLECVQDMDHENMFWYRQDPGLGLRLIYFSYDVKMKEKGDIPEGYSVSREKKERFSLILESASTNQTSMYLCASDRGLRETQYFGPGTRLLVL.

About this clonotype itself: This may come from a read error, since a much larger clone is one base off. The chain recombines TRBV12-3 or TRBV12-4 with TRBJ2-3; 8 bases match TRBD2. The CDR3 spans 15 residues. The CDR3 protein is CATKIRRGGTDTQCF. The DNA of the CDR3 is TGTGCCACAAAAATACGACGGGGGGGCACAGATACGCAGTGTTTT.

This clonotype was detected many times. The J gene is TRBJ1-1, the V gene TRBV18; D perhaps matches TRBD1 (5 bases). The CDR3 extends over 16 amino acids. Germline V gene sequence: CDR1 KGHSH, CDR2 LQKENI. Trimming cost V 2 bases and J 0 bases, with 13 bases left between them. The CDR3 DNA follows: TGTGCCAGCTCACCATCCCGTGGGGGGATGAACACTGAAGCTTTCTTT. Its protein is CASSPSRGGMNTEAFF. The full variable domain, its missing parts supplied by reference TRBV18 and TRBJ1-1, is NAGVMQNPRHLVRRRGQEARLRCSPMKGHSHVYWYRQLPEEGLKFMVYLQKENIIDESGMPKERFSAEFPKEGPSILRIQQVVRGDSAAYFCASSPSRGGMNTEAFFGQGTRLTVV.

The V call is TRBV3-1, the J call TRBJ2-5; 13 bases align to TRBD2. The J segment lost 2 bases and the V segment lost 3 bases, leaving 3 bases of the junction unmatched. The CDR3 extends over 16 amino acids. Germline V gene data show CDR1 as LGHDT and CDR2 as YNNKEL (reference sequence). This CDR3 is CASSHRTSGRQETQYF. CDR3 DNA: TGTGCCAGCAGCCACCGGACTAGCGGGAGACAAGAGACCCAGTACTTC.

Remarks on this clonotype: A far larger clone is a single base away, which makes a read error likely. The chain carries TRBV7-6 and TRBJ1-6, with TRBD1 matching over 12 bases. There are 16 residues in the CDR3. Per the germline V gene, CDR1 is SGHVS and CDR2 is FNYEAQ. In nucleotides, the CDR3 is TGTGCCAGCAGCTTAGGTCGGGGGACAGGGGGCACTGAAGCTCTCTTT. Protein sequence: CASSLGRGTGGTEALF. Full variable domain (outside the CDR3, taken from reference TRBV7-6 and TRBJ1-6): GAGVSQSPRYKVTKRGQDVALRCDPISGHVSLYWYRQALGQGPEFLTYFNYEAQQDKSGLPNDRFSAERPEGSISTLTIQRTEQRDSAMYRCASSLGRGTGGTEALFGNGTRLTVT.

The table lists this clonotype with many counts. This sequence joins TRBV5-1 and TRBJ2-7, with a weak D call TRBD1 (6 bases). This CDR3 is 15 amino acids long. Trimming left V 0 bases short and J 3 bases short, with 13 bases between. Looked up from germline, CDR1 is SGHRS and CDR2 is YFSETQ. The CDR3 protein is CASSLAGTSYYEQYF. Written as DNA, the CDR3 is TGCGCCAGCAGCTTGGCTGGGACAAGCTACTACGAGCAGTACTTC.

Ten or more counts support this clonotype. CDR3 residues: CASSMTLISQETQYF. The CDR3 region has the DNA TGTGCCAGTAGTATGACATTAATCTCCCAAGAGACCCAGTACTTC. V usage is TRBV19 and J usage is TRBJ2-5; D not certain. From germline, CDR1 is LNHDA and CDR2 SQIVND (reference sequence). This CDR3 region has 15 residues. V was pared by 3 bases and J by 1 base, with 12 bases between. Using reference TRBV19 and TRBJ2-5 for the parts outside the CDR3, the full variable domain is DGGITQSPKYLFRKEGQNVTLSCEQNLNHDAMYWYRQDPGQGLRLIYYSQIVNDFQKGDIAEGYSVSREKKESFPLTVTSAQKNPTAFYLCASSMTLISQETQYFGPGTRLLVL.

The CDR3 DNA reads as TGCAGTGCTAGAGATATTTTTGGCGGGGTAGGGCGAGATACGCAGTATTTT. It yields the protein CSARDIFGGVGRDTQYF. The V and J genes are TRBV20-1 and TRBJ2-3; D may be TRBD2 (6 bases). This CDR3 region has 17 residues. V gave up 0 bases and J gave up 5 bases, with 21 bases separating them. Germline-derived CDR1 and CDR2 are DFQATT and SNEGSKA (reference sequence).